This T cell receptor (beta chain) was found in a study of T cells in Graves' hyperthyroidism and ophthalmopathy. This CDR3 region has 14 residues. V lost 3 bases and J lost 5, with 11 bases in between. Germline V CDR1 and CDR2: SGHTA, FQGNSA. The investigators amplified TCR beta CDR3 regions from RNA transcripts. First-round RT-PCR of the TCR CDR3 relied on the HTBI primer set. TCRdb independently ran MiXCR on the multiplex PCR reads; one entry per CDR3 protein. Found here are approximately 600,000 distinct CDR3 sequences, around 21% of them singletons; the top ten hold under 35%. Study findings and constraints: The model anticipated ophthalmopathy a median around six months pre-onset.

Duration under 3 months, a NOSPECS grade of at least 4, and a Clinical Activity Score of at least 3 characterized the ophthalmopathy patients. For this clonotype: The antigen is unknown.

The genes are TRBV7-2 and TRBJ1-5; D possibly corresponds to TRBD1 (5 bases). What was sequenced was blood. This receptor was taken from a man aged 30 to 39 with Graves' ophthalmopathy. CDR3 protein: CASSFLGVDQPQHF. For the CDR3, the DNA is TGTGCCAGCAGCTTTTTGGGGGTTGATCAGCCCCAGCATTTT.